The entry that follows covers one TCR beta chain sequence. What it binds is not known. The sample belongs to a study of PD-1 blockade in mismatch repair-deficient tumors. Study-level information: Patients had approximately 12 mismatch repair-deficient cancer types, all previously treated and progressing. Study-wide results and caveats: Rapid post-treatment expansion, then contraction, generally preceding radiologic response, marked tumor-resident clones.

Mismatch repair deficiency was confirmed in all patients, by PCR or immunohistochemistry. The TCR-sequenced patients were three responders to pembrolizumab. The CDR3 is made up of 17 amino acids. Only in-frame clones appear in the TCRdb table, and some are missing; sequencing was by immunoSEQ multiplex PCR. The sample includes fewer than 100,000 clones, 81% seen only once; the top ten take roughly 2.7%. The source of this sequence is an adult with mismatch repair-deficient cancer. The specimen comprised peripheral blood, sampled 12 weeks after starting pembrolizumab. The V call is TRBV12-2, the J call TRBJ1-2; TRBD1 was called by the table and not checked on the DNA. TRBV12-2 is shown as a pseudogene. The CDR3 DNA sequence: TGTGCAAGTCGCTTAAAGGGGACAGCCGACCGTAAATATGGCTACACCTTC. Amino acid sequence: CASRLKGTADRKYGYTF.